The 21 T cell receptor beta chains given below trace back to one sample, sequenced in a study of T-cell memory formation after mild COVID-19. TCRdb fed the 5' RACE reads into MiXCR, producing one record per CDR3 protein. The sample has about 470,000 distinct CDR3 sequences, approximately 25% seen once. Sequenced: PBMCs or a T cell subset sorted from them (not recorded which). The source of these receptors is an adult woman who had mild COVID-19 (a few samples of this study predate the infection). Cell type and time point are not known.

This clonotype appeared a few times. The chain employs TRBV5-5 and TRBJ2-2; tentatively, D is TRBD2 (6 bases). V lost 4 bases and J lost 4, with 17 bases in between. CDR1 SGHKS and CDR2 YYEKEE come from the germline V gene (reference sequence). The CDR3 consists of 16 residues. The CDR3 DNA follows: TGTGCCAGCAGCCAAGAACTGGGGAGGAGCACCGGGGAGCTGTTTTTT. This codes for CASSQELGRSTGELFF.

This clonotype was seen many times. The chain carries TRBV12-3 or TRBV12-4 and TRBJ1-6; 11 bases fit TRBD1. V was pared by 6 bases and J by 8 bases, with 6 bases of the junction left unmatched. This CDR3 has 15 residues. For the CDR3, the DNA is TGTGCCAGCAGACTACGGGGACAGGGGGATTCACCCCTCCACTTT. Amino acid sequence: CASRLRGQGDSPLHF.

The genes are TRBV5-1 and TRBJ2-1, with D perhaps matching TRBD1 or TRBD2 (5 bases each). The germline V gene encodes CDR1 SGHRS and CDR2 YFSETQ. The CDR3 sequence is 13 residues long. Trimming shortened V by 5 bases and J by 9 bases, and 15 bases separated the two germline ends. The CDR3 bases are TGCGCCAGCAGATTCGAGGGGTCTATTGAGCAGTTCTTC. This encodes CASRFEGSIEQFF. The whole variable domain, remainder taken from reference TRBV5-1 and TRBJ2-1, is KAGVTQTPRYLIKTRGQQVTLSCSPISGHRSVSWYQQTPGQGLQFLFEYFSETQRNKGNFPGRFSGRQFSNSRSEMNVSTLELGDSALYLCASRFEGSIEQFFGPGTRLTVL.

The V gene is TRBV7-9, the J gene TRBJ2-1; TRBD1 matches 7 bases. V gave up 2 bases and J gave up 7 bases; unmatched junction bases: 2. CDR1 is SEHNR and CDR2 is FQNEAQ in the germline V gene (reference sequence). The CDR3 is made up of 13 amino acids. The CDR3 spells CASSLQGENEQFF. As DNA, the CDR3 is TGTGCCAGCAGCTTACAGGGGGAGAATGAGCAGTTCTTC. The full variable domain, rest sourced from reference TRBV7-9 and TRBJ2-1, is DTGVSQNPRHKITKRGQNVTFRCDPISEHNRLYWYRQTLGQGPEFLTYFQNEAQLEKSRLLSDRFSAERPKGSFSTLEIQRTEQGDSAMYLCASSLQGENEQFFGPGTRLTVL.

This clonotype was observed at least ten times. J is TRBJ2-7 and V is TRBV20-1; 9 bases agree with TRBD2. Germline V CDR1 and CDR2: DFQATT, SNEGSKA (reference sequence). V trimming: 1 base; J trimming: 6 bases; junction bases outside the gene matches: 7. This CDR3 spans 14 amino acids. The CDR3 coding sequence is TGCAGTGCTAGAGCCGGGACTAGCCTCTCCGAGCAGTACTTC. This translates into CSARAGTSLSEQYF.

This clonotype was observed many times. J is TRBJ2-3 and V is TRBV12-3 or TRBV12-4; the D is unclear. Trimming pared 5 bases from V and 0 bases from J, leaving 18 bases between. This CDR3 contains 17 residues. The CDR3 loop reads CASSTPLGVGSTDTQYF. DNA for the CDR3: TGTGCCAGCAGTACCCCCCTTGGGGTTGGGAGCACAGATACGCAGTATTTT.

The chain carries TRBV29-1 and TRBJ1-2; D ambiguous. Trimming took off 2 bases at V and 8 bases at J, with 18 bases between the two ends. The length of the CDR3 is 14 residues. Germline assignment: CDR1 SQVTM and CDR2 ANQGSEA. In nucleotides, the CDR3 is TGCAGCGTTGAATCGGATACATATACTATGGGCTACACCTTC. Translated: CSVESDTYTMGYTF.

Here the CDR3 reads CASSLEGGNQPQHF. The CDR3 coding sequence is TGTGCCAGCAGCTTAGAGGGGGGGAATCAGCCCCAGCATTTT. This chain uses TRBV7-6 with TRBJ1-5; D perhaps matches TRBD1 (6 bases). Germline V gene data show CDR1 as SGHVS and CDR2 as FNYEAQ. The CDR3 covers 14 residues. Deletions cut 1 base from V and 4 bases from J, with 8 bases between.

This clonotype has more than one count but fewer than ten. The chain is built from TRBV4-2 and TRBJ1-5, with TRBD1 as a possible D gene (5 bases). The germline V gene encodes CDR1 LGHNA and CDR2 YNFKEQ. The CDR3 consists of 15 residues. The V gene lost 1 base and the J gene lost 5 bases, with 12 bases spanning the gap. CDR3 sequence reads: CASSQGTGGHQPQHF. The CDR3 nucleotides read TGTGCCAGCAGCCAAGGGACTGGGGGACATCAGCCCCAGCATTTT.

V is TRBV7-2 and J is TRBJ2-7; no clear D gene. Germline lookup yields CDR1 SGHTA and CDR2 FQGNSA. V was clipped by 2 bases and J by 1 base, with 9 bases between them. The CDR3 length is 14 residues. The CDR3, as DNA: TGTGCCAGCAGCTTACTCAGGAATTCCTACGAGCAGTACTTC. The encoded protein is CASSLLRNSYEQYF. The full variable domain, rest sourced from reference TRBV7-2 and TRBJ2-7, is GAGVSQSPSNKVTEKGKDVELRCDPISGHTALYWYRQSLGQGLEFLIYFQGNSAPDKSGLPSDRFSAERTGGSVSTLTIQRTQQEDSAVYLCASSLLRNSYEQYFGPGTRLTVT.

This chain connects TRBV3-1 to TRBJ2-3, with 8 bases fitting TRBD2. The CDR3 is 14 residues long. V shed 4 bases, J shed 4 bases, and the junction held 4 bases outside the gene matches. Per germline, CDR1 LGHDT and CDR2 YNNKEL (reference sequence). This chain's CDR3 is CASSRRGGADTQYF. The CDR3 nucleotides read TGTGCCAGCAGCCGCCGGGGGGGGGCAGATACGCAGTATTTT.

The table lists this clonotype with a few counts. The chain recombines TRBV12-3 or TRBV12-4 with TRBJ1-6, with D unresolved. Trimming shortened V by 6 bases and J by 7 bases, and 10 bases separated the two germline ends. This CDR3 comprises 13 residues. The CDR3 region is CASSESPNSPLHF. CDR3 sequence (DNA): TGTGCCAGCAGCGAATCCCCCAATTCACCCCTCCACTTT.

The table lists this clonotype with a few counts. This chain connects TRBV18 to TRBJ2-3; D tentatively reads TRBD1 or TRBD2 (5 bases each). Trimming left V 8 bases short and J 1 base short, with 16 bases between. The CDR3 length is 15 residues. The germline gives CDR1 KGHSH, CDR2 LQKENI. The CDR3 is CASPPRGEGTDTQYF. CDR3 nucleotides: TGTGCCAGCCCTCCCCGGGGCGAAGGCACAGATACGCAGTATTTT.

This clonotype appeared a few times. The V and J genes are TRBV19 and TRBJ2-1; 7 nucleotides agree with TRBD2. The V segment lost 8 bases and the J segment 3 bases; nucleotides outside the gene matches: 10. Germline values: CDR1 LNHDA, CDR2 SQIVND (reference sequence). The CDR3 has 15 residues. The DNA for the CDR3 is TGTGCCAGTTGTCATCGGGACTACATCTACAATGAGCAGTTCTTC. Amino acids: CASCHRDYIYNEQFF.

V and J are TRBV12-3 or TRBV12-4 and TRBJ1-3; 7 bases match TRBD1. The CDR3 has 13 residues. With V trimmed by 6 bases and J by 3 bases, 2 bases remained unmatched. The CDR3, as DNA: TGTGCCAGCAGATACAGGGGTGGAAACACCATATATTTT. It codes for CASRYRGGNTIYF.

This clonotype has at least ten counts. V is TRBV29-1 and J is TRBJ2-5; D gene ambiguous. CDR3 length: 13 residues. Trimming cost V 2 bases and J 0 bases, with 7 bases left between them. Germline V gene data show CDR1 as SQVTM and CDR2 as ANQGSEA. CDR3 sequence reads: CSVERGYQETQYF. CDR3 nucleotides: TGCAGCGTTGAACGTGGTTACCAAGAGACCCAGTACTTC. The full variable domain, rest sourced from reference TRBV29-1 and TRBJ2-5, is SAVISQKPSRDICQRGTSLTIQCQVDSQVTMMFWYRQQPGQSLTLIATANQGSEATYESGFVIDKFPISRPNLTFSTLTVSNMSPEDSSIYLCSVERGYQETQYFGPGTRLLVL.

This clonotype came up many times. V is TRBV10-3 and J is TRBJ2-3; D tentatively fits TRBD1 or TRBD2 (6 bases each). The CDR3 totals 15 residues. Per the germline V gene, CDR1 is ENHRY and CDR2 is SYGVKD. V was pared by 2 bases and J by 0 bases, with 9 bases between. CDR3: CAISERGPSTDTQYF. Here the CDR3 DNA reads TGTGCCATCAGTGAGCGGGGGCCAAGCACAGATACGCAGTATTTT.

This clonotype was counted a few times. The genes are TRBV6-5 and TRBJ2-5; a weak D match, TRBD1 (5 bases). Trimming removed 0 bases at V and 5 bases at J, with 13 bases between. The CDR3 loop spans 15 amino acids. In germline, CDR1 is MNHEY, CDR2 SVGAGI. CDR3 amino acids: CASSYSRLGRETQYF. CDR3 nucleotides: TGTGCCAGCAGTTACTCCCGATTGGGGCGCGAGACCCAGTACTTC.

The rearrangement uses TRBV10-3 and TRBJ1-2; D may be TRBD1 (6 bases). Germline CDR1 ENHRY, CDR2 SYGVKD. The CDR3 consists of 16 residues. The V end was cut by 2 bases, the J end by 7 bases, with 20 bases between. CDR3 sequence reads: CAISEREGGAGVGYTF. As DNA, the CDR3 is TGTGCCATCAGTGAGAGAGAAGGTGGGGCAGGGGTTGGCTACACCTTC.

In this sample, this clonotype turned up a few times. The chain is built from TRBV4-2 and TRBJ1-2; D gene ambiguous. V lost 0 bases and J lost 4, with 15 bases in between. This CDR3 is 16 amino acids long. Per the germline V gene, CDR1 is LGHNA and CDR2 is YNFKEQ. The DNA of the CDR3 is TGTGCCAGCAGCCAAGATTCGGCAACGCGACGCTATGGCTACACCTTC. Translated: CASSQDSATRRYGYTF.

The chain couples TRBV7-9 to TRBJ2-7, with no clear D. The CDR3 consists of 13 residues. Trimming removed 0 bases at V and 5 bases at J, with 8 bases between. In germline, CDR1 is SEHNR, CDR2 FQNEAQ (reference sequence). The DNA for the CDR3 is TGTGCCAGCAGCTTAGCACTCACTGACGAGCAGTACTTC. Translation gives CASSLALTDEQYF.